This T cell receptor beta chain was sequenced in a study of cytomegalovirus exposure and HLA in healthy donors. Whole-study results and caveats: Cytomegalovirus-associated status was assigned to about 170 TCR beta chains. When presence/absence was analysed, sequencing depth was taken to be roughly uniform across donors. It was reported that TCR beta sequences correctly inferred the HLA-A and HLA-B alleles for most subjects.

Germline CDR1 reads MDHEN; CDR2 reads SYDVKM. V lost 6 bases to trimming and J lost 4 bases, with 10 bases between them. This CDR3 spans 12 amino acids. In the PCR, 60 Vbeta and 13 Jbeta primers were used. TCRdb keeps only in-frame clones here, not all; method: immunoSEQ multiplex PCR. The profile shows around 55,000 clones, 65% to 85% of them singletons. As for this clone: As yet, its antigen is unknown.

Everyone who donated was a healthy bone marrow donor. The genes are TRBV28 and TRBJ2-7; D remains unclear. Source material: PBMCs. The sequence derives from a female donor in good health and CMV-seronegative. CDR3 residues: CASRTLRYEQYF. The CDR3 DNA reads TGTGCCAGCAGAACCTTACGGTACGAGCAGTACTTC.